This T cell receptor (beta chain) comes out of a study of cytomegalovirus exposure and HLA in healthy donors. The donors were in the approximately 130-subject validation cohort, distinct from the 666-subject first cohort. For this clone: What it binds is unknown. At one boundary the junction diverges from the germline segment, which might be a read error.

Measured with immunoSEQ multiplex PCR; TCRdb has only the in-frame clones, and not every one. The sample yields 190,000 or so clones, around 81% seen once. Findings and caveats of the study: According to a subsequent analysis, TCR clusters identified in the first cohort showed a tendency to co-occur across the 110 or so validation repertoires.

Per the germline V gene, CDR1 is LGHNA and CDR2 is YSLEER. This CDR3 region has 16 residues. The TCR comes from a woman younger than 30 in good health and CMV-seropositive. The source material was PBMCs. The rearrangement links TRBV4-3 to TRBJ1-6; unclear D gene. In DNA form, the CDR3 reads TGCGCCAGCAGCGAAGAGGAGAATGCTTATAATTCACCCCTCCACTTT. Protein sequence: CASSEEENAYNSPLHF.